This TCR beta chain was identified during a study of cytomegalovirus exposure and HLA in healthy donors. Study-wide results and limits: The classifier, whose performance was assessed in both the original and validation cohorts, reportedly diagnosed cytomegalovirus status with high specificity and sensitivity.

Assay: immunoSEQ multiplex PCR; the TCRdb copy retains only in-frame clones and omits some. Of 35,000 to 50,000 clones in the sample, approximately 94% are singletons; the top ten hold less than 2.5%. CDR1 and CDR2 from the germline V gene are LNHDA and SQIVND (reference sequence). The V gene end was trimmed by 5 bases and the J gene end by 4 bases; junction bases not matched to a gene: 11. The CDR3 contains 16 residues. A remark on this clone: What it recognizes is unknown.

This TCR came from a woman aged 18-30 years in good health and CMV-seronegative. The sequencing sample was made of PBMCs. V gene TRBV19 combines with J gene TRBJ1-1; 9 nucleotides agree with TRBD1. CDR3 DNA: TGTGCCAGTAGTCGCCTACAGGGGGCAGGTTCCACTGAAGCTTTCTTT. This encodes CASSRLQGAGSTEAFF.